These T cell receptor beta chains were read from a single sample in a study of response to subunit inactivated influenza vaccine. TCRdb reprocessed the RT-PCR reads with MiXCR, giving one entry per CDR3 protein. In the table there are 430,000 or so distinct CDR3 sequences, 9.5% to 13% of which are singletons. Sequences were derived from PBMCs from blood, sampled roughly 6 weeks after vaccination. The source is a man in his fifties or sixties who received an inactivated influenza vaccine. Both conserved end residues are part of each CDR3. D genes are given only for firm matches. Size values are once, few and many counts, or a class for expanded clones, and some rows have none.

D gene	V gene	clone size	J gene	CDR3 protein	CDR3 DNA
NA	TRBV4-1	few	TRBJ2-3	CASSRGPGGETDTQYF	TGCGCCAGCAGCCGGGGACCAGGAGGAGAAACAGATACGCAGTATTTT
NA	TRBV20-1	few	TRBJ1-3	CSAKVGHSGNTIYF	TGCAGTGCTAAAGTCGGGCACTCTGGAAACACCATATATTTT
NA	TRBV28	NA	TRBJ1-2	CASSTPGRNIGGYTF	TGTGCCAGCAGCACCCCGGGACGGAATATCGGTGGCTACACCTTC
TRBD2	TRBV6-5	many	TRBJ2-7	CASSYDPGLLTYEQYF	TGTGCCAGCAGTTACGATCCGGGACTATTAACCTACGAGCAGTACTTC
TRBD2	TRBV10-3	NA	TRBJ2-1	CAISDGGGRAVGNEQFF	TGTGCCATCAGTGACGGAGGCGGGAGGGCTGTAGGTAATGAGCAGTTCTTC
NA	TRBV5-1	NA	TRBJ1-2	CASSLGADRNYGYTF	TGCGCCAGCAGCTTGGGAGCCGACAGGAACTATGGCTACACCTTC
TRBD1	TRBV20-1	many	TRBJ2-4	CSAKAGQGNIQYF	TGCAGTGCTAAAGCCGGACAGGGAAACATTCAGTACTTC
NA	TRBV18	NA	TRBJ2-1	CASSPLASGLNEQFF	TGTGCCAGCTCACCACTAGCGTCGGGCTTAAATGAGCAGTTCTTC
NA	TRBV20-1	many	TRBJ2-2	CSARVGGMAGELFF	TGCAGTGCTAGAGTGGGGGGAATGGCCGGGGAGCTGTTTTTT
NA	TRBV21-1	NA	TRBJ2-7	CASSNSAGCHEQYF	TGTGCCAGCAGCAACTCCGCAGGATGCCACGAGCAGTACTTC
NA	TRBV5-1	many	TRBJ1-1	CASSQDSLDEAFF	TGCGCCAGCAGCCAGGACAGTCTCGATGAAGCTTTCTTT
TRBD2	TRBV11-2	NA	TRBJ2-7	CASSFRGLAGTINIYEQYF	TGTGCCAGCAGCTTTCGAGGACTAGCGGGGACCATAAACATCTACGAGCAGTACTTC
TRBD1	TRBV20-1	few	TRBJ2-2	CSASQGAHTGELFF	TGCAGTGCTAGCCAGGGGGCGCACACCGGGGAGCTGTTTTTT
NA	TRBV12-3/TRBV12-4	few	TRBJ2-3	CASSLFVDTQYF	TGTGCCAGCAGCCTATTCGTGGATACGCAGTATTTT
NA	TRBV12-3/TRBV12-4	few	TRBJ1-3	CASIPGHGAGNTIYF	TGTGCCAGCATCCCAGGTCATGGAGCTGGAAACACCATATATTTT
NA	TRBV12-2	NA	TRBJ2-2	CASRSVETGELFF	TGTGCAAGTCGGTCGGTGGAGACCGGGGAGCTGTTTTTT
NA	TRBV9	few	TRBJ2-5	CASSVAVGGHRLQETQYF	TGTGCCAGCAGCGTAGCGGTCGGGGGCCACCGCTTACAAGAGACCCAGTACTTC
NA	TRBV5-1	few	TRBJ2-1	CASSSQGGNANEQFF	TGCGCCAGCAGCTCCCAGGGGGGGAATGCCAATGAGCAGTTCTTC
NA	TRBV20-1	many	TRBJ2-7	CSARELTGGRIYEQYF	TGCAGTGCTAGAGAACTAACTGGGGGCAGGATCTACGAGCAGTACTTC
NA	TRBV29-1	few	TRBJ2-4	CSVRSPRENIQYF	TGCAGCGTCCGGTCCCCCCGGGAGAACATTCAGTACTTC
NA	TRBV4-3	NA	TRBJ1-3	CASSQGVQGSGNTIYF	TGCGCCAGCAGCCAAGGAGTTCAGGGTTCTGGAAACACCATATATTTT
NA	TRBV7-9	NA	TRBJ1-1	CTSSFGQRNTEAFF	TGTACCAGCAGCTTTGGCCAGAGGAACACTGAAGCTTTCTTT
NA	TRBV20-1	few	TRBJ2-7	CSAGGGPGYEQYF	TGCAGTGCGGGCGGAGGGCCGGGCTACGAGCAGTACTTC
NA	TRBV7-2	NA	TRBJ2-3	CASSLQASTDTQYF	TGTGCCAGCAGCTTGCAGGCTAGCACAGATACGCAGTATTTT
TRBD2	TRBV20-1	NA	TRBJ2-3	CSAQGTSGNTDTQYF	TGCAGTGCTCAAGGGACTAGCGGGAACACAGATACGCAGTATTTT
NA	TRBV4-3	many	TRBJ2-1	CASSQVRTSYNEQFF	TGCGCCAGCAGCCAAGTGCGGACCTCCTACAATGAGCAGTTCTTC
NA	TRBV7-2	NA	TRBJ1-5	CASSLGSGAGQPQHF	TGTGCCAGCAGCTTAGGATCGGGGGCGGGCCAGCCCCAGCATTTT
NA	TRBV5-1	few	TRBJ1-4	CASSLDSVEKLFF	TGCGCCAGCAGCTTGGACTCGGTAGAAAAACTGTTTTTT
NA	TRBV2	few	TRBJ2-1	CASSVEGGIYNEQFF	TGTGCCAGCAGTGTTGAGGGGGGAATATACAATGAGCAGTTCTTC
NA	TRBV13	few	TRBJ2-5	CASRVGHLQETQYF	TGTGCCAGCAGAGTTGGACACCTCCAAGAGACCCAGTACTTC
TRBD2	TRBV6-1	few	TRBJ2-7	CASSPPGLAAQEQYF	TGTGCCAGCAGTCCTCCCGGACTAGCGGCCCAGGAGCAGTACTTC
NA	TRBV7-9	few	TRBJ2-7	CASSLVNRSSYEQYF	TGTGCCAGCAGCTTAGTCAACAGAAGCTCCTACGAGCAGTACTTC
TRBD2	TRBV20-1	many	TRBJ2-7	CSVIPLGLAGEADVNEQYF	TGCAGTGTTATCCCTCTCGGACTAGCGGGAGAGGCGGATGTAAACGAGCAGTACTTC
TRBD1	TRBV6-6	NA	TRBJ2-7	CASSDRGKQYF	TGTGCCAGCAGTGACAGGGGAAAGCAGTACTTC
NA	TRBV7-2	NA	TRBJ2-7	CASSLDISYEQHF	TGTGCCAGCAGCTTAGATATCTCCTACGAGCAGCACTTC
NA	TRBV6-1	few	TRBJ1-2	CASSQVGALGYTF	TGTGCCAGCAGCCAGGTGGGGGCGCTGGGCTACACCTTC
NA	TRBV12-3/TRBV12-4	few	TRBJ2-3	CASTTANTDTQYF	TGTGCCAGCACCACAGCAAACACAGATACGCAGTATTTT
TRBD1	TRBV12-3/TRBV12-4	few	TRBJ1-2	CASSLGGRGRGYTF	TGTGCCAGCAGTTTAGGGGGCAGGGGGCGAGGCTACACCTTC
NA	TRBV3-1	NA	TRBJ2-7	CASSPTAFYEQYF	TGTGCCAGCAGCCCTACAGCATTCTACGAGCAGTACTTC
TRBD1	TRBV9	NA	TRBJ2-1	CASSGGQGYNEQFF	TGTGCCAGCAGTGGGGGACAGGGCTACAATGAGCAGTTCTTC
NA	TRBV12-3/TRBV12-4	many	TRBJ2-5	CASSRGQGKTQYF	TGTGCCAGCAGTCGGGGGCAGGGAAAGACCCAGTACTTC
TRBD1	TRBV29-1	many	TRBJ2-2	CSGGQGRTGELFF	TGCAGCGGGGGACAGGGTCGAACCGGGGAGCTGTTTTTT
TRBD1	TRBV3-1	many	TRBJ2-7	CASSQRRDSSYEQYF	TGTGCCAGCAGCCAAAGAAGGGACAGCTCCTACGAGCAGTACTTC
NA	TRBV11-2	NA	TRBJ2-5	CASSLKLTYSQETQYF	TGTGCCAGCAGCCTTAAACTGACGTATTCCCAAGAGACCCAGTACTTC
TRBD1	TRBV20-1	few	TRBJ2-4	CSVGPGQGYIQYF	TGCAGTGTTGGGCCGGGACAGGGTTACATTCAGTACTTC
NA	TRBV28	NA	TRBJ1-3	CASSRRGPGNTIYF	TGTGCCAGCAGTCGAAGGGGTCCTGGAAACACCATATATTTT
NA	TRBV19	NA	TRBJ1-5	CASSIGVDQPQHF	TGTGCCAGTAGTATAGGCGTGGATCAGCCCCAGCATTTT
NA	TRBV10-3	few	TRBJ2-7	CAITPQSGLEQYF	TGTGCCATCACCCCTCAGAGTGGGCTCGAGCAGTACTTC
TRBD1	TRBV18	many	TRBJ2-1	CASSQEGQVRDEQFF	TGTGCCAGCTCACAAGAAGGACAGGTCCGTGATGAGCAGTTCTTC
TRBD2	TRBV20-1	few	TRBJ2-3	CSASTGGPKVTQYF	TGCAGTGCTTCAACGGGAGGGCCAAAGGTTACGCAGTATTTT
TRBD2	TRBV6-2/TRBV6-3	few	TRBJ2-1	CASSSTSGRGYEQFF	TGTGCCAGCAGTTCGACTAGCGGGAGGGGGTATGAGCAGTTCTTC
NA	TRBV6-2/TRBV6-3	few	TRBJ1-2	CASSLNRGYTF	TGTGCCAGCAGTTTGAATCGGGGCTACACCTTC
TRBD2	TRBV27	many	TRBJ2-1	CASSSGLAYYNEQFF	TGTGCCAGCAGTTCCGGACTAGCGTACTACAATGAGCAGTTCTTC
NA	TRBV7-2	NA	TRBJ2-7	CASKLDRPNYEQYF	TGTGCCAGCAAACTCGACCGACCCAATTACGAGCAGTACTTC
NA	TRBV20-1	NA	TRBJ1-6	CSARSSRVNSPLHF	TGCAGTGCTAGGTCCTCGAGGGTTAATTCACCCCTCCACTTT
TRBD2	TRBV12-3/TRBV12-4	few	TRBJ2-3	CASSSLAGWGDTQYF	TGTGCCAGCAGTTCCCTAGCGGGTTGGGGAGATACGCAGTATTTT
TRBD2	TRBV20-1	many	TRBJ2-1	CSARPTSGFYNEQFF	TGCAGTGCTAGGCCGACTAGCGGATTCTACAATGAGCAGTTCTTC
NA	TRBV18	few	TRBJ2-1	CASSPLLVHEQFF	TGTGCCAGCTCACCCTTACTAGTGCATGAGCAGTTCTTC
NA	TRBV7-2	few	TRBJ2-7	CASSLASGSSEQYF	TGTGCCAGCAGCTTAGCATCGGGGTCGAGCGAGCAGTACTTC
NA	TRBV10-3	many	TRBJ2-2	CAISEPTIGELFF	TGTGCCATCAGTGAGCCTACAATCGGGGAGCTGTTTTTT